The 20 T cell receptor beta chains given below trace back to one sample, sequenced in a study of long-term antiretroviral therapy in people with HIV. The assay, immunoSEQ v3.0, was run at survey level. Repertoires were generated with immunoSEQ multiplex PCR, while TCRdb's copy carries only in-frame clones and drops some. The sample holds 10,000 to 15,000 clones, around 82% seen once. The material was unsorted PBMCs, obtained 1.3 years after starting antiretroviral therapy. These receptors were obtained from a woman in her late teens or twenties with HIV.

In nucleotides, the CDR3 is TGTGCCAGCAGCCCCCGGGGGGGAGGAGCGGCCTATGGCTACACCTTC. Translation gives CASSPRGGGAAYGYTF. The V call is TRBV7-2, the J call TRBJ1-2; possibly TRBD1 for D (5 bases). This CDR3 has 16 residues. Trimming removed 5 bases at V and 4 bases at J, with 20 bases between. The germline gives CDR1 SGHTA, CDR2 FQGNSA.

By its share, this clone is medium-sized (0.01 to 0.1%). The chain has TRBV27 and TRBJ1-2, with D perhaps TRBD1 (5 bases). Germline V gene sequence: CDR1 MNHEY, CDR2 SMNVEV (reference sequence). This CDR3 has 14 amino acids. Between the trimmed V and J ends, which lost 2 bases and 4 bases, there was a span of 11 bases. CDR3 region: CASSLNPGIYGYTF. CDR3 in DNA: TGTGCCAGCAGTTTAAACCCAGGGATCTATGGCTACACCTTC.

V gene TRBV10-3 combines with J gene TRBJ2-7; possibly TRBD1 or TRBD2 for D (5 bases each). V lost 5 bases and J 3 bases, leaving 8 bases between the germline ends. Germline assignment: CDR1 ENHRY and CDR2 SYGVKD. The CDR3 length is 12 residues. CDR3 in DNA: TGTGCCATCAGTCGGGGCAACTACGAGCAGTACTTC. It specifies CAISRGNYEQYF.

V usage is TRBV6-5 and J usage is TRBJ1-1; D is uncertain. The CDR3 runs to 15 residues. Germline V lookup: CDR1 MNHEY, CDR2 SVGAGI. Trimming shortened V by 0 bases and J by 3 bases, and 11 bases separated the two germline ends. CDR3 region: CASSYSPTGDTEAFF. The DNA of the CDR3 is TGTGCCAGCAGTTACTCCCCCACCGGTGACACTGAAGCTTTCTTT.

The chain links TRBV29-1 to TRBJ2-1; 9 positions match TRBD1. V lost 6 bases, J lost 6 bases, and 15 bases stayed unmatched. The CDR3 is 16 residues long. CDR1 is SQVTM, CDR2 ANQGSEA, per germline. This CDR3 is CSVGPGTGKDPNEQFF. The DNA of the CDR3 is TGCAGCGTGGGTCCCGGGACAGGGAAGGACCCCAATGAGCAGTTCTTC.

By share, this clone ranks as hyperexpanded. The chain combines TRBV7-9 with TRBJ1-5; tentative D call: TRBD1 (5 bases). The germline CDR1 and CDR2 sequences are SEHNR and FQNEAQ (reference sequence). Between the trimmed V and J ends, which lost 3 bases and 5 bases, there was a span of 14 bases. The CDR3 consists of 15 residues. The CDR3 region is CASSFTGEPDQPQHF. The DNA for the CDR3 is TGTGCCAGCAGCTTTACGGGGGAGCCTGATCAGCCCCAGCATTTT.

The V and J genes are TRBV6-5 and TRBJ2-5, with D possibly TRBD1 on 6 matching bases. Looked up from germline, CDR1 is MNHEY and CDR2 is SVGAGI. The V end was cut by 2 bases, the J end by 5 bases, with 9 bases between. The CDR3 has 13 amino acids. CDR3 loop: CASSYVGAETQYF. DNA of the CDR3: TGTGCCAGCAGTTACGTGGGGGCCGAGACCCAGTACTTC.

The chain couples TRBV2 to TRBJ1-2, with a weak D call TRBD1 (6 bases). Germline CDR1 SNHLY, CDR2 FYNNEI. This CDR3 spans 14 amino acids. V was cut by 7 bases and J by 7 bases, with 19 bases left in between. In DNA, the CDR3 is TGTGCCAGCAAGTTAATCCGACAGGAGGGTGGCTACACCTTC. It codes for CASKLIRQEGGYTF.

This clone was counted a few times. This chain links TRBV6-6 with TRBJ1-3, with D unclear. The CDR3 contains 15 residues. Trimming pared 0 bases from V and 4 bases from J, leaving 10 bases between. Germline CDR1 MNHNY, CDR2 SVGAGI (reference sequence). CDR3 sequence reads: CASSYSTVAGNTIYF. Written as DNA, the CDR3 is TGTGCCAGCAGTTACTCGACCGTCGCCGGAAACACCATATATTTT.

This clone was counted a single time. This chain uses TRBV9 with TRBJ2-1; the D gene is possibly TRBD1 (6 bases). Deletions cut 3 bases from V and 13 bases from J, with 14 bases between. This CDR3 has 12 residues. The germline CDR1 and CDR2 sequences are SGDLS and YYNGEE. The CDR3 loop reads CASSAPTGTQFF. The CDR3, as DNA: TGTGCCAGCAGCGCCCCCACAGGGACCCAGTTCTTC.

This chain links TRBV18 with TRBJ1-6; D gene uncertain. The ends were cut back, 3 bases at V and 10 bases at J, with 13 bases in the middle. The CDR3 is 14 amino acids. Germline CDR1 KGHSH, CDR2 LQKENI. Written as DNA, the CDR3 is TGTGCCAGCTCACCCAAGGATACTCGGTCACCCCTCCACTTT. Its protein product is CASSPKDTRSPLHF.

The J gene is TRBJ1-2, the V gene TRBV11-2, with 8 bases identical to TRBD1. This CDR3 is 14 amino acids long. V shed 5 bases and J 7 bases; nucleotides not matched to a gene: 9. The germline V gene has CDR1 SGHAT and CDR2 FQNNGV. The CDR3 nucleotides read TGTGCCAGCAGCCCCAGGACAGGGATGTTTGGCTACACCTTC. It specifies CASSPRTGMFGYTF. Filled out from reference TRBV11-2 and TRBJ1-2, the complete variable domain reads EAGVAQSPRYKIIEKRQSVAFWCNPISGHATLYWYQQILGQGPKLLIQFQNNGVVDDSQLPKDRFSAERLKGVDSTLKIQPAKLEDSAVYLCASSPRTGMFGYTFGSGTRLTVV.

The chain uses TRBV4-2 and TRBJ2-7; D remains ambiguous. V dropped 0 bases and J dropped 2 bases, with 2 bases sitting between them. The CDR3 runs 12 residues. Germline values: CDR1 LGHNA, CDR2 YNFKEQ. The CDR3 coding sequence is TGTGCCAGCAGCCAAGATACCTACGAGCAGTACTTC. As protein: CASSQDTYEQYF.

The genes are TRBV9 and TRBJ2-7; D possibly corresponds to TRBD1 (5 bases). Trimming removed 0 bases at V and 2 bases at J, with 6 bases between. The CDR3 sequence is 13 residues long. Germline CDR1 reads SGDLS; CDR2 reads YYNGEE. The CDR3 DNA sequence: TGTGCCAGCAGCGTAGGACAGACCTACGAGCAGTACTTC. Protein: CASSVGQTYEQYF.

This rearrangement joins TRBV4-2 to TRBJ2-1, with 14 bases fitting TRBD2. The length of the CDR3 is 18 residues. After removal of 1 base from V and 6 bases from J, the junction contained 8 bases not matched to a gene. Germline V gene sequence: CDR1 LGHNA, CDR2 YNFKEQ. The CDR3, as DNA: TGTGCCAGCAGCCAAGTTATCGGAGGACTAGCGGGAGGCAATGAGCAGTTCTTC. Translating it yields CASSQVIGGLAGGNEQFF.

The genes are TRBV19 and TRBJ2-1; 9 bases fit TRBD2. Germline V gene sequence: CDR1 LNHDA, CDR2 SQIVND (reference sequence). The CDR3 has 13 residues. The V segment lost 10 bases and the J segment 9 bases; nucleotides outside the gene matches: 10. CDR3 region: CAIGDSGSGEQFF. CDR3 in DNA: TGTGCCATTGGGGATAGCGGGAGCGGTGAGCAGTTCTTC.

J is TRBJ2-7 and V is TRBV2; no clear D gene. Germline V gene data show CDR1 as SNHLY and CDR2 as FYNNEI. Trimming left V 5 bases short and J 2 bases short, with 10 bases between. This CDR3 has 13 residues. CDR3 loop: CASSPGPAYEQYF. The CDR3 DNA sequence: TGTGCCAGCAGTCCGGGTCCGGCCTACGAGCAGTACTTC.

V is TRBV30 and J is TRBJ2-7; 8 bases align to TRBD1. The CDR3 has 12 residues. In germline, CDR1 is GTSNPN, CDR2 SVGIG (reference sequence). The junction had 4 bases not matched to a gene; V was cut back by 3 bases and J by 6 bases. CDR3 in DNA: TGTGCCTGGAGCGGACAGGGTGGCGAGCAGTACTTC. This sequence encodes CAWSGQGGEQYF.

The genes are TRBV5-4 and TRBJ1-3, with a possible D match to TRBD1 (6 bases). Per the germline V gene, CDR1 is SGHNT and CDR2 is YYREEE (reference sequence). V gave up 4 bases and J gave up 0 bases, with 17 bases separating them. This CDR3 comprises 17 residues. This chain's CDR3 is CASSTDRPLNSGNTIYF. CDR3 in DNA: TGTGCCAGCAGCACGGACAGACCACTTAACTCTGGAAACACCATATATTTT. Variable domain in full (rest from reference TRBV5-4 and TRBJ1-3): ETGVTQSPTHLIKTRGQQVTLRCSSQSGHNTVSWYQQALGQGPQFIFQYYREEENGRGNFPPRFSGLQFPNYSSELNVNALELDDSALYLCASSTDRPLNSGNTIYFGEGSWLTVV.

The rearrangement joins TRBV6-5 to TRBJ1-2; no definite D call. Germline V gene sequence: CDR1 MNHEY, CDR2 SVGAGI. CDR3 length: 14 residues. V shed 0 bases and J shed 1 base, with 6 bases lying between them. The CDR3 region has the DNA TGTGCCAGCAGTTACTCGACGATTAACTATGGCTACACCTTC. It is translated as CASSYSTINYGYTF.